The 27 T cell receptor beta chains in this list originate from one sample, sequenced in a study of T cell responses to AZD1222 COVID-19 vaccine. The assay was immunoSEQ multiplex PCR, and TCRdb's table has in-frame clones only and misses some. The sample shows about 180,000 clones, about 91% of them seen only once. This specimen was peripheral blood, taken on day 0 of AZD1222 vaccination. All receptors come from an adult in good health.

The chain employs TRBV2 and TRBJ2-3; 7 positions match TRBD2. The ends lost 0 bases at V and 3 bases at J; junction bases unmatched: 9. From germline, CDR1 is SNHLY and CDR2 FYNNEI. The CDR3 is 17 residues long. CDR3 nucleotide sequence: TGTGCCAGCAGTGAAGCCTCATTGGGGAGGGTAACAGATACGCAGTATTTT. Amino acids: CASSEASLGRVTDTQYF.

CDR3 sequence: CATKKGTGRGTSYEQYF. The CDR3 DNA reads as TGTGCCACCAAAAAGGGCACCGGACGGGGGACTTCCTACGAGCAGTACTTC. The chain has TRBV19 and TRBJ2-7, with a weak D call TRBD2 (6 bases). This CDR3 is built from 17 residues. V lost 10 bases and J lost 1, with 26 bases in between. CDR1 LNHDA and CDR2 SQIVND come from the germline V gene (reference sequence).

This chain links TRBV5-6 with TRBJ1-2; D is unresolved. Trimming shortened V by 0 bases and J by 5 bases, and 17 bases separated the two germline ends. Germline-derived CDR1 and CDR2 are SGHDT and YYEEEE. The length of the CDR3 is 16 residues. In DNA, the CDR3 is TGTGCCAGCAGCTTGGCCAGCGACACCACCCTTTATGGCTACACCTTC. This sequence encodes CASSLASDTTLYGYTF.

CDR3 in DNA: TGTGCCAGTAGTCAGTCAGGGAGAATGAACACTGAAGCTTTCTTT. It encodes CASSQSGRMNTEAFF. The chain joins TRBV19 to TRBJ1-1, with D perhaps TRBD1 (5 bases). Trimming took off 5 bases at V and 0 bases at J, with 13 bases between the two ends. This CDR3 has 15 residues. The V gene's germline CDR1 is LNHDA and CDR2 SQIVND (reference sequence).

V and J are TRBV6-5 and TRBJ2-7, with D perhaps matching TRBD2 (5 bases). V was clipped by 10 bases and J by 6 bases, with 22 bases between them. Germline assignment: CDR1 MNHEY and CDR2 SVGAGI. This CDR3 has 14 residues. CDR3 bases: TGTGCCACCAAAATAGTTAGAGGGTCCGGCGAGCAGTACTTC. This gives the protein CATKIVRGSGEQYF.

A single count supports this clone. The chain has TRBV4-1 and TRBJ2-3; no firm D call. The germline V gene encodes CDR1 MGHRA and CDR2 YSYEKL. V gave up 5 bases and J gave up 0 bases, with 9 bases separating them. This CDR3 is 14 amino acids long. DNA of the CDR3: TGCGCCAGCAGCAAGACGCCAAGCACAGATACGCAGTATTTT. Residues: CASSKTPSTDTQYF.

The table lists this clone with many counts. This chain joins TRBV3-1 (or the pseudogene TRBV3-2) and TRBJ1-2; TRBD1 matches 9 bases. The V and J ends lost 7 bases and 4 bases, in that order; junction bases with no gene match: 13. The CDR3 consists of 16 residues. Germline CDR1 LGHDT, CDR2 YNNKEL (reference sequence). The CDR3 protein is CASKGVGTTGGYGYTF. The DNA of the CDR3 is TGTGCCAGCAAAGGAGTGGGTACGACAGGGGGCTATGGCTACACCTTC.

This rearrangement joins TRBV7-2 to TRBJ2-3; 12 bases are shared with TRBD2. The J segment lost 7 bases and the V segment lost 1 base, leaving 3 bases of the junction unmatched. CDR3 size: 15 residues. Germline loops: CDR1 SGHTA, CDR2 FQGNSA. The CDR3 DNA follows: TGTGCCAGCAGCTTAGAACTAGCGGGGGGAAATACGCAGTATTTT. This sequence encodes CASSLELAGGNTQYF. Using reference TRBV7-2 and TRBJ2-3 for the parts outside the CDR3, the full variable domain is GAGVSQSPSNKVTEKGKDVELRCDPISGHTALYWYRQSLGQGLEFLIYFQGNSAPDKSGLPSDRFSAERTGGSVSTLTIQRTQQEDSAVYLCASSLELAGGNTQYFGPGTRLTVL.

The genes are TRBV5-1 and TRBJ2-1; 13 positions agree with TRBD2. V lost 4 bases to trimming and J lost 9 bases; unmatched junction nucleotides: 7. CDR1 is SGHRS, CDR2 YFSETQ, per germline. The CDR3 runs to 15 residues. The CDR3 DNA reads as TGCGCCAGCAGCCCCGGGACTAGCGGGGAAGTTGAGCAGTTCTTC. Encoded protein: CASSPGTSGEVEQFF.

DNA of the CDR3: TGTGCCAGCAGTTCCGGATCGGACAGGGGGCGAGGCTACACCTTC. Amino acid sequence: CASSSGSDRGRGYTF. The rearrangement joins TRBV7-9 to TRBJ1-2, with TRBD1 matching over 11 bases. The trim removed 6 bases at V and 8 bases at J, leaving 11 bases unmatched. CDR3 length: 15 amino acids. Per germline, CDR1 SEHNR and CDR2 FQNEAQ (reference sequence). The full variable domain, its missing parts supplied by reference TRBV7-9 and TRBJ1-2, is DTGVSQNPRHKITKRGQNVTFRCDPISEHNRLYWYRQTLGQGPEFLTYFQNEAQLEKSRLLSDRFSAERPKGSFSTLEIQRTEQGDSAMYLCASSSGSDRGRGYTFGSGTRLTVV.

This clone was seen once. One end of the junction is discordant with germline, which a read error may explain. The gene calls are TRBV10-3 and TRBJ1-2, with D tentatively TRBD1 (5 bases). From germline, CDR1 is ENHRY and CDR2 SYGVKD. The CDR3 runs 11 residues. The CDR3 is CAVRENYGYTF. In DNA, the CDR3 is TGTGCCGTCAGGGAGAACTATGGCTACACCTTC.

The V and J genes are TRBV29-1 and TRBJ1-1; D is unclear. Per germline, CDR1 SQVTM and CDR2 ANQGSEA. CDR3 length: 12 residues. Trimming cost V 5 bases and J 1 base, with 8 bases left between them. CDR3 protein: CSVLTQNTEAFF. CDR3 in DNA: TGCAGCGTTCTGACACAGAACACTGAAGCTTTCTTT.

The chain is built from TRBV6-5 and TRBJ1-5, with D perhaps matching TRBD1 (6 bases). The CDR3 has 15 residues. Trimming pared 6 bases from V and 1 base from J, leaving 13 bases between. The V gene's germline CDR1 is MNHEY and CDR2 SVGAGI. The CDR3 here is CASRNRVVSNQPQHF. Written as DNA, the CDR3 is TGTGCCAGCAGGAACAGGGTAGTGAGCAATCAGCCCCAGCATTTT.

The rearrangement uses TRBV2 and TRBJ1-6; no firm D call. V lost 2 bases, J lost 13 bases, and 12 bases lay in between. The CDR3 has 13 amino acids. In germline, CDR1 is SNHLY, CDR2 FYNNEI. CDR3 sequence (DNA): TGTGCCAGCAGTGAACAGGCCGCGGACCCCCTCCACTTT. Translated: CASSEQAADPLHF.

The V gene is TRBV2, the J gene TRBJ1-2; D is perhaps TRBD1 (5 bases). The CDR3 extends over 15 amino acids. V lost 1 base and J 1 base, leaving 10 bases between the germline ends. Germline loops: CDR1 SNHLY, CDR2 FYNNEI. The DNA for the CDR3 is TGTGCCAGCAGTGAAGTGGTGGGGGTTAACTATGGCTACACCTTC. Translated: CASSEVVGVNYGYTF.

This clone came up a few times. The chain has TRBV2 and TRBJ1-2; 7 bases align to TRBD1. This CDR3 region has 13 residues. Germline CDR1 SNHLY, CDR2 FYNNEI. V lost 6 bases and J lost 8; bases outside the gene matches: 9. CDR3 bases: TGTGCCAGCAGGGAGACAGGGACCGGAGGCTACACCTTC. Protein: CASRETGTGGYTF.

The J gene is TRBJ1-1, the V gene TRBV6-1; D is undetermined. This CDR3 has 13 residues. Germline assignment: CDR1 MNHNS and CDR2 SASEGT. Trimming removed 2 bases from V and 6 bases from J, with 10 bases in between. Here the CDR3 DNA reads TGTGCCAGCAGTGAAATATTGGGGTCTGAAGCTTTCTTT. Translated, it gives CASSEILGSEAFF.

This clone has just one count. The V gene is TRBV6-6, the J gene TRBJ1-2; D not certain. Germline V gene sequence: CDR1 MNHNY, CDR2 SVGAGI (reference sequence). V lost 6 bases to trimming and J lost 13 bases, with 12 bases between them. The CDR3 spans 10 residues. This chain's CDR3 is CASRDDLITF. The CDR3 coding sequence is TGTGCCAGCAGGGACGATCTCATCACCTTC.

This chain connects TRBV7-3 to TRBJ2-1, with D possibly matching TRBD2 (5 bases). V lost 0 bases and J lost 2, with 14 bases in between. This CDR3 contains 17 residues. Per germline, CDR1 SGHTA and CDR2 FQGTGA. The chain's CDR3 is CASSLTVGLAPYNEQFF. The CDR3 nucleotides are TGTGCCAGCAGCTTAACGGTAGGCCTAGCACCCTACAATGAGCAGTTCTTC.

The V and J genes are TRBV7-3 and TRBJ1-1; 7 bases fit TRBD1. J lost 3 bases, V lost 5 bases, and 3 bases had no gene match. The germline CDR1 and CDR2 sequences are SGHTA and FQGTGA. This CDR3 region has 13 residues. For the CDR3, the DNA is TGTGCCAGCAGCCGTACAGGGGACACTGAAGCTTTCTTT. This sequence encodes CASSRTGDTEAFF.

The chain has TRBV7-3 and TRBJ2-7; 7 bases map to TRBD2. With V trimmed by 2 bases and J by 2 bases, 12 bases remained unmatched. The CDR3 has 17 amino acids. The V gene's germline CDR1 is SGHTA and CDR2 FQGTGA. Here the CDR3 reads CASSLSTPGGGTYEQYF. As DNA, the CDR3 is TGTGCCAGCAGCTTATCCACCCCCGGGGGAGGGACCTACGAGCAGTACTTC.

The rearrangement uses TRBV18 and TRBJ2-7; D is perhaps TRBD2 (6 bases). The CDR3 is made up of 15 amino acids. Deletions cut 3 bases from V and 7 bases from J, with 19 bases between. Germline V CDR1 and CDR2: KGHSH, LQKENI. In DNA, the CDR3 is TGTGCCAGCTCACCGTCCACCCGATGGGCGGGGGAGCAGTACTTC. It translates to CASSPSTRWAGEQYF.

The chain uses TRBV20-1 and TRBJ2-5; the D call may be TRBD1 or TRBD2 (5 bases each). The V and J ends lost 3 bases and 1 base respectively, with 18 bases between them. This CDR3 is built from 16 residues. The germline gives CDR1 DFQATT, CDR2 SNEGSKA (reference sequence). CDR3 in DNA: TGCAGTGCTAGTTCCGTTCGGGGTGGGACCCAAGAGACCCAGTACTTC. As protein: CSASSVRGGTQETQYF.

The gene calls are TRBV24-1 and TRBJ1-1, with TRBD1 matching over 9 bases. V shed 4 bases, J shed 3 bases, and the junction held 5 bases outside the gene matches. This CDR3 is 15 amino acids long. Per the germline V gene, CDR1 is KGHDR and CDR2 is SFDVKD. For the CDR3, the DNA is TGTGCCACCAGTGAGGGAGGGACAGGGCACACTGAAGCTTTCTTT. Its protein is CATSEGGTGHTEAFF.

The V gene is TRBV9, the J gene TRBJ2-3, with 8 positions matching TRBD2. V shed 3 bases and J 0 bases; nucleotides not matched to a gene: 12. From germline, CDR1 is SGDLS and CDR2 YYNGEE. The CDR3 sequence is 18 residues long. Here the CDR3 DNA reads TGTGCCAGCAGCGCCACTAGCAAGACTAGCGTAAGCACAGATACGCAGTATTTT. Its translation is CASSATSKTSVSTDTQYF.

This rearrangement joins TRBV5-6 to TRBJ2-3; TRBD1 is a possible D gene (6 bases). Germline V gene lookup returns CDR1 SGHDT and CDR2 YYEEEE. This CDR3 is 14 amino acids long. V dropped 1 base and J dropped 6 bases, with 12 bases sitting between them. The CDR3 loop is CASSLSQGLDTQYF. For the CDR3, the DNA is TGTGCCAGCAGCTTGAGTCAGGGGTTGGATACGCAGTATTTT. Full variable domain (outside the CDR3, taken from reference TRBV5-6 and TRBJ2-3): DAGVTQSPTHLIKTRGQQVTLRCSPKSGHDTVSWYQQALGQGPQFIFQYYEEEERQRGNFPDRFSGHQFPNYSSELNVNALLLGDSALYLCASSLSQGLDTQYFGPGTRLTVL.

The V and J genes are TRBV18 and TRBJ1-6; D is unclear. Germline CDR1 is KGHSH and CDR2 is LQKENI. There are 15 residues in the CDR3. V shed 5 bases and J shed 3 bases, with 11 bases lying between them. The CDR3 sequence: CASSSDSYYNSPLHF. CDR3 nucleotides: TGTGCCAGCTCATCGGACTCTTACTATAATTCACCCCTCCACTTT.